The entry that follows covers one T cell receptor beta chain sequence. The data belong to a study of control samples from healthy donors and cancer patients. Profiling relied on immunoSEQ multiplex PCR, and the TCRdb table lists in-frame clones only, not all of them. Seen here are approximately 120,000 clones, 85% to 95% observed once, and the top ten hold 0.55% to 0.6%. The CDR3 loop spans 15 amino acids. The germline V gene has CDR1 SGHNT and CDR2 YYREEE (reference sequence). Trimming pared 1 base from V and 0 bases from J, leaving 9 bases between. Sequenced material: PBMCs. The sequence was obtained from an elderly man with head and neck cancer. The chain joins TRBV5-4 to TRBJ2-3; D is ambiguous. The CDR3 loop reads CASSLYSSSTDTQYF. The CDR3 DNA reads as TGTGCCAGCAGCTTGTACAGCTCTAGCACAGATACGCAGTATTTT.